This TCR beta chain came from a study of blood T cells in healthy people across ages. In the study overall: Per two T cells, about one barcoded beta molecule was captured through template switching. Regarding the study as a whole: Greater diversity and more naive CD4+ cells were seen in long-lived donors than in aged donors.

Alongside a J-beta primer mix, a sample-barcoded 5' primer served in a second PCR lasting roughly 7 to 12 cycles. A minimum of 2.5 million CDR3-containing paired-end reads was obtained for each sample. TCRdb reprocessed the 5' RACE reads with MiXCR, giving one entry per CDR3 protein. In the table there are roughly 930,000 distinct CDR3 sequences, roughly 48% of which are singletons. The V end lost 5 bases, the J end lost 6 bases, and 11 bases lay between the germline ends. This CDR3 comprises 13 residues. Looked up from germline, CDR1 is SEHNR and CDR2 is FQNEAQ (reference sequence). This clonotype was found many times. Its antigen is unidentified.

The chain carries TRBV7-9 and TRBJ2-1, with D possibly matching TRBD2 (6 bases). This clonotype was obtained from a man younger than 45 in good health. The material sequenced was blood. The CDR3 DNA is TGTGCCAGCAGCGATAGCGGAGGCAATGAGCAGTTCTTC. This sequence encodes CASSDSGGNEQFF.